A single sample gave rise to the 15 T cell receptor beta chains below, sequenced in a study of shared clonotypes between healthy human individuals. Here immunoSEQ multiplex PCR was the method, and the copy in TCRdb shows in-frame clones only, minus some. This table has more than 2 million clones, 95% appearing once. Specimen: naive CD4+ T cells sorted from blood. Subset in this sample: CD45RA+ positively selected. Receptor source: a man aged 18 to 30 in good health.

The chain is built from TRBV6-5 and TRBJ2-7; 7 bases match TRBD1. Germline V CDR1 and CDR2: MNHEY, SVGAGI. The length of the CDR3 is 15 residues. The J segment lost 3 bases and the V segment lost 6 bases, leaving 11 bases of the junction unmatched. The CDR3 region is CASSTLGTEVYEQYF. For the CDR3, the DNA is TGTGCCAGCAGCACTTTAGGGACAGAAGTCTACGAGCAGTACTTC.

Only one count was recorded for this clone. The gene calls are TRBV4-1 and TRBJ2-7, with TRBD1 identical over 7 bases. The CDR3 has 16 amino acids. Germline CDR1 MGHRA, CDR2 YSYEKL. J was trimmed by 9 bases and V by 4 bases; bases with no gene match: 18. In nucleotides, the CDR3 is TGCGCCAGCAGCCTCACGGGGACAGTACCCTACGTCGGGCAGTACTTC. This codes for CASSLTGTVPYVGQYF.

The chain's CDR3 is CASSQALTGELFF. DNA for the CDR3: TGCGCCAGCAGCCAAGCCCTCACCGGGGAGCTGTTTTTT. The rearrangement uses TRBV4-1 and TRBJ2-2; D ambiguous. Germline-derived CDR1 and CDR2 are MGHRA and YSYEKL. V dropped 1 base and J dropped 4 bases, with 4 bases sitting between them. The CDR3 covers 13 residues.

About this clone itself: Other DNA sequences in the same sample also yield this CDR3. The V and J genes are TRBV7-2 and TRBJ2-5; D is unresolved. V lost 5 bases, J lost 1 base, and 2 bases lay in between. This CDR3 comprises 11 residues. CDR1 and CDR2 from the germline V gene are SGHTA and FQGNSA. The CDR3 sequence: CASSPQETQYF. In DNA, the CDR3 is TGTGCCAGCAGCCCCCAAGAGACCCAGTACTTC. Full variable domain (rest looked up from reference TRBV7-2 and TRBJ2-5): GAGVSQSPSNKVTEKGKDVELRCDPISGHTALYWYRQSLGQGLEFLIYFQGNSAPDKSGLPSDRFSAERTGGSVSTLTIQRTQQEDSAVYLCASSPQETQYFGPGTRLLVL.

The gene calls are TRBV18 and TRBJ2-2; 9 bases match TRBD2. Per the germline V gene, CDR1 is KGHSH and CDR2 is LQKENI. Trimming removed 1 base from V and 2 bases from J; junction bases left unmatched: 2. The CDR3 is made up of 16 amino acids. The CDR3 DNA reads TGTGCCAGCTCACCACAGACTAGCGGTAACACCGGGGAGCTGTTTTTT. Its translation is CASSPQTSGNTGELFF. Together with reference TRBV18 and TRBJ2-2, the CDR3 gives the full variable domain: NAGVMQNPRHLVRRRGQEARLRCSPMKGHSHVYWYRQLPEEGLKFMVYLQKENIIDESGMPKERFSAEFPKEGPSILRIQQVVRGDSAAYFCASSPQTSGNTGELFFGEGSRLTVL.

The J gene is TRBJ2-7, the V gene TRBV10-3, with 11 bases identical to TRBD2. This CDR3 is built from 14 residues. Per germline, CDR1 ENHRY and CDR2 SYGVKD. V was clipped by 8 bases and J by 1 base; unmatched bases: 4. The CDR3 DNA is TGTGCCATCGGCGCTAGCGGGGGGTCCTACGAGCAGTACTTC. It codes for CAIGASGGSYEQYF.

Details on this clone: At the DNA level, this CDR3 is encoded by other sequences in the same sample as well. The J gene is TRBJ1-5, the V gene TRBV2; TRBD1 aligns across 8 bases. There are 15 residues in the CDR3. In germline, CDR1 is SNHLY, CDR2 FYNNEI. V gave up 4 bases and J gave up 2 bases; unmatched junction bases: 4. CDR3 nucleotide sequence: TGTGCCAGCAGTGGGACAGGGAGTGGCAATCAGCCCCAGCATTTT. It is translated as CASSGTGSGNQPQHF.

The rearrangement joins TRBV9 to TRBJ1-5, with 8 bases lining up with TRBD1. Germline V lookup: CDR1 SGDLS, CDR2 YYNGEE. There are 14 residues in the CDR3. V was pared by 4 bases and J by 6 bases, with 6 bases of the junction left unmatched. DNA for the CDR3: TGTGCCAGCAGCCCGACAGGGGCGAGTCAGCCCCAGCATTTT. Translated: CASSPTGASQPQHF.

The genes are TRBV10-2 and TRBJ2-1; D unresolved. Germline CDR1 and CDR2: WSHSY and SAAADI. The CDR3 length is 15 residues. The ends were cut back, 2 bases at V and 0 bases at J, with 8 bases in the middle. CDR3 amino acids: CASSEGLSSYNEQFF. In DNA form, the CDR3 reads TGCGCCAGCAGTGAGGGCCTAAGCTCCTACAATGAGCAGTTCTTC.

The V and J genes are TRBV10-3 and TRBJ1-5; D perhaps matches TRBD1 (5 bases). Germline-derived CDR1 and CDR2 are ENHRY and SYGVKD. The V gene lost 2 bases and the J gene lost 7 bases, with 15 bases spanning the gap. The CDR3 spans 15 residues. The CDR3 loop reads CAISEAGGSGQPQHF. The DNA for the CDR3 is TGTGCCATCAGTGAGGCGGGGGGTAGCGGGCAGCCCCAGCATTTT.

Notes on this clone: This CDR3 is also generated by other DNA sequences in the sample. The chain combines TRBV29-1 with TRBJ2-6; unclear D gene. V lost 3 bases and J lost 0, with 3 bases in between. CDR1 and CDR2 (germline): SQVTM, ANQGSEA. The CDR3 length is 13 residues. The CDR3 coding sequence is TGCAGCGTTGATAACTCTGGGGCCAACGTCCTGACTTTC. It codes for CSVDNSGANVLTF.

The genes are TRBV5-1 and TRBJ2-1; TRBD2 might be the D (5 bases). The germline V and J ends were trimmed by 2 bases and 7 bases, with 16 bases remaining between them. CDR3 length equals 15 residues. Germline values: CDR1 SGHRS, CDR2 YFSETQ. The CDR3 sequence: CASSFTGSFINEQFF. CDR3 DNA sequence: TGCGCCAGCAGCTTCACGGGATCGTTTATAAATGAGCAGTTCTTC.

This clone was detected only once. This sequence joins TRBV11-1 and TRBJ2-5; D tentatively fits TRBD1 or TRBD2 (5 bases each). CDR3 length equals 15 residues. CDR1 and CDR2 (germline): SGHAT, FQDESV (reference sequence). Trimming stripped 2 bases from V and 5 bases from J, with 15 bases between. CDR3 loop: CASSLRGTVKETQYF. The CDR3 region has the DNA TGTGCCAGCAGCTTACGAGGGACCGTAAAGGAGACCCAGTACTTC.

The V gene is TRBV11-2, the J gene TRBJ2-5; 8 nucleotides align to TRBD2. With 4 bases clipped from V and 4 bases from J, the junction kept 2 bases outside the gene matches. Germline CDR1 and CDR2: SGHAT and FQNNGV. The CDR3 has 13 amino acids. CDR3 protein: CASSSGGPETQYF. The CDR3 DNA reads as TGTGCCAGCAGCTCGGGGGGGCCAGAGACCCAGTACTTC.

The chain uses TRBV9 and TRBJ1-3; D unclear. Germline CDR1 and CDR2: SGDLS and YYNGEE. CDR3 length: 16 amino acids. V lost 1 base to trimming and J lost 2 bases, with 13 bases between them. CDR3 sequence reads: CASSVREGSTGNTIYF. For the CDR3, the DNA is TGTGCCAGCAGCGTAAGAGAAGGGTCGACTGGAAACACCATATATTTT.